This T cell receptor beta chain was sequenced in a study of cytomegalovirus exposure and HLA in healthy donors. Across the study: The platform used for the approximately 120 validation repertoires matched that of the approximately 670 first-cohort repertoires, a later analysis reported.

In regard to this clone: Its antigen is unknown.

Whole-study findings and limits: It was confirmed in vitro that a few of the CMV-associated chains were specific for CMV antigens. First-cohort TCR clusters tended to co-occur in the 130 or so validation repertoires, a later analysis found.

Repertoires were generated with immunoSEQ multiplex PCR, while TCRdb's copy carries only in-frame clones and drops some. The sample holds 130,000 to 150,000 clones, approximately 89% seen once. The source material was PBMCs. The clonotype originates from a young woman in good health and CMV-seropositive.

The CDR3 here is CASSQDTGGGATGELFF. The CDR3 DNA follows: TGCGCCAGCAGCCAAGATACGGGCGGGGGGGCGACCGGGGAGCTGTTTTTT. The gene calls are TRBV4-3 and TRBJ2-2, with 9 bases aligning to TRBD2. V gave up 0 bases and J gave up 5 bases; unmatched junction bases: 7. CDR1 is LGHNA, CDR2 YSLEER, per germline. CDR3 length equals 17 residues.